This is a list of T cell receptor beta chains from one sample in a study of technical replicates of blood from a handful of donors. TCRdb's copy holds only in-frame clones and misses some; the assay was immunoSEQ multiplex PCR. Here the sample spans over 85,000 clones, 85% to 95% being singletons. The sample consisted of T cells isolated from PBMCs. Every receptor here comes from a human donor in good health. Both conserved end residues are part of each CDR3. The D gene is left open where the match is weak. Rows give clone size only sometimes, using once, few, many, or a class for an expanded clone.

D gene: -
V gene: TRBV28
J gene: TRBJ1-2
clone size: once
CDR3 protein: CASSLHDSNYGYTF
CDR3 DNA: TGTGCCAGCAGTCTCCACGACAGTAACTATGGCTACACCTTC

D gene: TRBD1
V gene: TRBV18
J gene: TRBJ1-2
clone size: -
CDR3 protein: CASSPLGRGPNYGYTF
CDR3 DNA: TGTGCCAGCTCACCACTAGGAAGGGGGCCAAACTATGGCTACACCTTC

D gene: TRBD2
V gene: TRBV5-1
J gene: TRBJ2-2
clone size: -
CDR3 protein: CASSLRERERDTGELFF
CDR3 DNA: TGCGCCAGCAGTTTAAGAGAGCGGGAGCGGGACACCGGGGAGCTGTTTTTT

D gene: -
V gene: TRBV7-2
J gene: TRBJ1-2
clone size: -
CDR3 protein: CASSVGASGENGYTF
CDR3 DNA: TGTGCCAGCAGCGTAGGGGCGTCAGGGGAGAATGGCTACACCTTC

D gene: -
V gene: TRBV16
J gene: TRBJ2-7
clone size: -
CDR3 protein: CASSQEEGTSYEQYF
CDR3 DNA: TGTGCCAGCAGCCAAGAGGAGGGGACCTCCTACGAGCAGTACTTC

D gene: -
V gene: TRBV5-1
J gene: TRBJ2-5
clone size: -
CDR3 protein: CASSRLDQETQYF
CDR3 DNA: TGCGCCAGCAGCCGACTAGACCAAGAGACCCAGTACTTC

D gene: -
V gene: TRBV19
J gene: TRBJ1-1
clone size: few
CDR3 protein: CASSILLTETTEAFF
CDR3 DNA: TGTGCCAGTAGTATTCTCCTGACGGAGACCACTGAAGCTTTCTTT

D gene: -
V gene: TRBV4-1
J gene: TRBJ1-5
clone size: -
CDR3 protein: CASSQGTGNQPQHF
CDR3 DNA: TGCGCCAGCAGCCAAGGAACGGGCAATCAGCCCCAGCATTTT

D gene: -
V gene: TRBV4-1
J gene: TRBJ1-6
clone size: few
CDR3 protein: CASSQVGRYPDTLHF
CDR3 DNA: TGCGCCAGCAGCCAAGTCGGCCGTTATCCTGACACTCTTCACTTT

D gene: -
V gene: TRBV11-3
J gene: TRBJ1-3
clone size: -
CDR3 protein: CASSRGLLSNTIYF
CDR3 DNA: TGTGCCAGCAGCCGAGGACTTCTTTCAAACACCATATATTTT

D gene: -
V gene: TRBV5-8
J gene: TRBJ1-4
clone size: -
CDR3 protein: CASSLFDNLWEKLFF
CDR3 DNA: TGTGCCAGCAGCCTTTTTGACAACCTTTGGGAAAAACTGTTTTTT

D gene: -
V gene: TRBV11-3
J gene: TRBJ1-2
clone size: -
CDR3 protein: CASSERGGYGYTF
CDR3 DNA: TGTGCCAGCAGCGAGAGAGGGGGTTATGGCTACACCTTC

D gene: -
V gene: TRBV5-4
J gene: TRBJ2-7
clone size: -
CDR3 protein: CASSLAQGYEQYF
CDR3 DNA: TGTGCCAGCAGCTTGGCTCAGGGTTACGAGCAGTACTTC

D gene: -
V gene: TRBV28
J gene: TRBJ1-1
clone size: -
CDR3 protein: CASSFLITAAGGTEAFF
CDR3 DNA: TGTGCCAGCAGTTTCTTGATTACAGCCGCCGGGGGCACTGAAGCTTTCTTT

D gene: TRBD1
V gene: TRBV11-2
J gene: TRBJ2-1
clone size: -
CDR3 protein: CASSLRGGMGKQFF
CDR3 DNA: TGTGCCAGCAGCTTGCGAGGGGGCATGGGGAAGCAGTTCTTC

D gene: -
V gene: TRBV15
J gene: TRBJ2-2
clone size: -
CDR3 protein: CATSRDPGADVGSGELFF
CDR3 DNA: TGTGCCACCAGCAGAGATCCAGGAGCGGATGTTGGGTCCGGGGAGCTGTTTTTT

D gene: TRBD2
V gene: TRBV28
J gene: TRBJ2-7
clone size: -
CDR3 protein: CASSLQPGTSGRNHEQYF
CDR3 DNA: TGTGCCAGCAGTTTGCAGCCAGGGACTAGCGGGAGGAACCACGAGCAGTACTTC

D gene: -
V gene: TRBV28
J gene: TRBJ1-3
clone size: few
CDR3 protein: CASSPAVGSSGNTIYF
CDR3 DNA: TGTGCCAGCAGTCCCGCCGTGGGGAGCTCTGGAAACACCATATATTTT

D gene: TRBD2
V gene: TRBV5-6
J gene: TRBJ2-2
clone size: -
CDR3 protein: CASSFLAGVNTGELFF
CDR3 DNA: TGTGCCAGCAGCTTCCTAGCGGGAGTCAACACCGGGGAGCTGTTTTTT

D gene: TRBD1
V gene: TRBV2
J gene: TRBJ2-5
clone size: -
CDR3 protein: CASSWDREKNQETQYF
CDR3 DNA: TGTGCCAGCAGTTGGGACAGAGAGAAGAACCAAGAGACCCAGTACTTC

D gene: TRBD1
V gene: TRBV2
J gene: TRBJ1-5
clone size: -
CDR3 protein: CASSEALGGDWPQHF
CDR3 DNA: TGTGCCAGCAGTGAAGCGCTAGGGGGCGATTGGCCCCAGCATTTT

D gene: -
V gene: TRBV6-5
J gene: TRBJ2-5
clone size: -
CDR3 protein: CASSTEGFRETQYF
CDR3 DNA: TGTGCCAGCAGTACCGAGGGCTTCAGGGAGACCCAGTACTTC

D gene: -
V gene: TRBV4-1
J gene: TRBJ2-7
clone size: -
CDR3 protein: CASSQGLATSYEQYF
CDR3 DNA: TGCGCCAGCAGCCAAGGTCTAGCGACATCCTACGAGCAGTACTTC

D gene: TRBD2
V gene: TRBV28
J gene: TRBJ2-1
clone size: -
CDR3 protein: CASSLGIAGYNEQFF
CDR3 DNA: TGTGCCAGCAGTTTAGGAATAGCGGGATACAATGAGCAGTTCTTC

D gene: -
V gene: TRBV14
J gene: TRBJ1-2
clone size: once
CDR3 protein: CASSRDTRIGYTF
CDR3 DNA: TGTGCCAGCAGCCGGGACACGCGAATCGGCTACACCTTC

D gene: TRBD2
V gene: TRBV5-4
J gene: TRBJ2-5
clone size: -
CDR3 protein: CASSLRALREHQETQYF
CDR3 DNA: TGTGCCAGCAGCTTGAGAGCCCTGCGGGAGCACCAAGAGACCCAGTACTTC

D gene: TRBD1
V gene: TRBV7-8
J gene: TRBJ1-2
clone size: -
CDR3 protein: CASSLVRTGSRGYTF
CDR3 DNA: TGTGCCAGCAGCTTAGTCCGGACAGGGAGTAGGGGCTACACCTTC

D gene: -
V gene: TRBV28
J gene: TRBJ1-1
clone size: -
CDR3 protein: CASTRLGIGEGEAFF
CDR3 DNA: TGTGCCAGCACCCGACTAGGAATTGGGGAAGGTGAAGCTTTCTTT

D gene: TRBD2
V gene: TRBV2
J gene: TRBJ2-3
clone size: -
CDR3 protein: CASSDFGGGAGTDTQYF
CDR3 DNA: TGTGCCAGCAGTGACTTCGGCGGGGGGGCTGGCACAGATACGCAGTATTTT

D gene: -
V gene: TRBV21-1
J gene: TRBJ1-2
clone size: -
CDR3 protein: CASSDPSTGYGYTF
CDR3 DNA: TGTGCCAGCAGCGACCCTTCCACAGGATATGGCTACACCTTC

D gene: TRBD1
V gene: TRBV5-4
J gene: TRBJ2-7
clone size: -
CDR3 protein: CASSSDRAPYEQYF
CDR3 DNA: TGTGCCAGCAGCTCGGACAGGGCGCCCTACGAGCAGTACTTC

D gene: TRBD1
V gene: TRBV27
J gene: TRBJ2-1
clone size: -
CDR3 protein: CASSLGTGTENNEQFF
CDR3 DNA: TGTGCCAGCAGTTTGGGAACCGGGACAGAAAACAATGAGCAGTTCTTC

D gene: -
V gene: TRBV6-6
J gene: TRBJ2-7
clone size: -
CDR3 protein: CASSYSGGEQYF
CDR3 DNA: TGTGCCAGCAGTTACTCAGGGGGCGAGCAGTACTTC

D gene: -
V gene: TRBV6-5
J gene: TRBJ1-1
clone size: few
CDR3 protein: CASSYGTNTEAFF
CDR3 DNA: TGTGCCAGCAGTTACGGGACAAACACTGAAGCTTTCTTT

D gene: -
V gene: TRBV7-3
J gene: TRBJ2-7
clone size: -
CDR3 protein: CASSSQGPQGEQYF
CDR3 DNA: TGTGCCAGCAGCTCACAGGGACCCCAGGGGGAGCAGTACTTC

D gene: -
V gene: TRBV5-8
J gene: TRBJ1-1
clone size: few
CDR3 protein: CASSFMKGMNTEAFF
CDR3 DNA: TGTGCCAGCAGCTTCATGAAGGGGATGAACACTGAAGCTTTCTTT

D gene: TRBD1
V gene: TRBV2
J gene: TRBJ1-5
clone size: once
CDR3 protein: CASRQGVSQPQHF
CDR3 DNA: TGTGCCAGCCGACAGGGGGTATCTCAGCCCCAGCATTTT

D gene: -
V gene: TRBV5-1
J gene: TRBJ2-5
clone size: -
CDR3 protein: CASKKGVGETQYF
CDR3 DNA: TGCGCCAGCAAGAAGGGGGTGGGGGAGACCCAGTACTTC

D gene: -
V gene: TRBV29-1
J gene: TRBJ2-1
clone size: -
CDR3 protein: CSVAPRGPGYNEQFF
CDR3 DNA: TGCAGCGTTGCTCCCAGGGGACCGGGTTACAATGAGCAGTTCTTC

D gene: -
V gene: TRBV14
J gene: TRBJ2-5
clone size: -
CDR3 protein: CASSPYEQETQYF
CDR3 DNA: TGTGCCAGCAGCCCCTACGAGCAAGAGACCCAGTACTTC

D gene: -
V gene: TRBV28
J gene: TRBJ2-5
clone size: -
CDR3 protein: CASSLGAVQQETQYF
CDR3 DNA: TGTGCCAGCAGTTTGGGGGCGGTACAACAAGAGACCCAGTACTTC

D gene: TRBD2
V gene: TRBV4-1
J gene: TRBJ2-7
clone size: -
CDR3 protein: CASSQVASGSYEQYF
CDR3 DNA: TGCGCCAGCAGCCAAGTGGCTAGCGGGAGTTACGAGCAGTACTTC

D gene: -
V gene: TRBV10-3
J gene: TRBJ1-1
clone size: -
CDR3 protein: CAIRAQGETEAFF
CDR3 DNA: TGTGCCATCAGGGCGCAGGGTGAAACTGAAGCTTTCTTT

D gene: -
V gene: TRBV5-4
J gene: TRBJ1-3
clone size: -
CDR3 protein: CASSLDSSGNTIYF
CDR3 DNA: TGTGCCAGCAGCCTGGACAGCTCTGGAAACACCATATATTTT

D gene: -
V gene: TRBV11-2
J gene: TRBJ2-1
clone size: -
CDR3 protein: CASSLDPDSYNEQFF
CDR3 DNA: TGTGCCAGCAGCTTAGATCCAGACTCCTACAATGAGCAGTTCTTC

D gene: -
V gene: TRBV4-1
J gene: TRBJ2-7
clone size: -
CDR3 protein: CASSQEGRVGYEQYF
CDR3 DNA: TGCGCCAGCAGCCAAGAAGGCAGGGTGGGCTACGAGCAGTACTTC

D gene: -
V gene: TRBV27
J gene: TRBJ2-1
clone size: once
CDR3 protein: CASSLSAAWNEQFF
CDR3 DNA: TGTGCCAGCAGTTTATCAGCGGCGTGGAATGAGCAGTTCTTC

D gene: -
V gene: TRBV11-3
J gene: TRBJ2-7
clone size: -
CDR3 protein: CASSSSYLNYEQYF
CDR3 DNA: TGTGCCAGCAGCTCTTCCTACCTGAACTACGAGCAGTACTTC

D gene: -
V gene: TRBV19
J gene: TRBJ1-2
clone size: -
CDR3 protein: CASSISSGDRYGYTF
CDR3 DNA: TGTGCCAGTAGTATATCTTCAGGTGATCGCTATGGCTACACCTTC

D gene: TRBD2
V gene: TRBV7-9
J gene: TRBJ2-5
clone size: -
CDR3 protein: CASSSRPSGFQETQYF
CDR3 DNA: TGTGCCAGCAGCAGTCGTCCTAGCGGGTTCCAAGAGACCCAGTACTTC

D gene: -
V gene: TRBV5-1
J gene: TRBJ2-7
clone size: -
CDR3 protein: CASSLERDIYEQYF
CDR3 DNA: TGCGCCAGCAGCTTGGAGCGGGACATCTACGAGCAGTACTTC

D gene: TRBD1
V gene: TRBV10-3
J gene: TRBJ1-3
clone size: -
CDR3 protein: CAISEDRGPGNTIYF
CDR3 DNA: TGTGCCATCAGTGAGGACAGGGGGCCTGGAAACACCATATATTTT

D gene: -
V gene: TRBV6-1
J gene: TRBJ1-5
clone size: -
CDR3 protein: CASSAGVDSNQPQHF
CDR3 DNA: TGTGCCAGCAGCGCCGGAGTCGATAGCAATCAGCCCCAGCATTTT

D gene: TRBD1
V gene: TRBV27
J gene: TRBJ1-1
clone size: -
CDR3 protein: CASRKQGQGGGDTEAFF
CDR3 DNA: TGTGCCAGCAGGAAACAGGGACAGGGTGGTGGGGACACTGAAGCTTTCTTT

D gene: TRBD1
V gene: TRBV7-2
J gene: TRBJ2-7
clone size: once
CDR3 protein: CASSSNPPGGPTEQYF
CDR3 DNA: TGTGCCAGCAGCTCAAACCCGCCAGGGGGACCTACTGAGCAGTACTTC

D gene: TRBD1
V gene: TRBV29-1
J gene: TRBJ2-5
clone size: -
CDR3 protein: CSVTGTGGETQYF
CDR3 DNA: TGCAGCGTGACCGGGACAGGGGGCGAGACCCAGTACTTC

D gene: TRBD2
V gene: TRBV10-3
J gene: TRBJ2-5
clone size: -
CDR3 protein: CAISENSGLAQETQYF
CDR3 DNA: TGTGCCATCAGTGAAAATTCTGGACTAGCTCAAGAGACCCAGTACTTC

D gene: TRBD1
V gene: TRBV7-9
J gene: TRBJ1-2
clone size: -
CDR3 protein: CASSPKGAEGYTF
CDR3 DNA: TGTGCCAGCAGCCCGAAGGGGGCTGAGGGCTACACCTTC

D gene: TRBD2
V gene: TRBV7-6
J gene: TRBJ2-2
clone size: -
CDR3 protein: CASSLRTSGPGPPANTGELFF
CDR3 DNA: TGTGCCAGCAGCCTAAGGACTAGCGGGCCGGGGCCGCCCGCGAACACCGGGGAGCTGTTTTTT

D gene: TRBD2
V gene: TRBV19
J gene: TRBJ2-5
clone size: -
CDR3 protein: CASSIAGGGQETQYF
CDR3 DNA: TGTGCCAGTAGTATTGCTGGGGGGGGCCAAGAGACCCAGTACTTC